The 10 T cell receptor beta chains given below trace back to one sample, sequenced in a study of cytomegalovirus exposure and HLA in healthy donors. The PCR used 60 Vbeta and 13 Jbeta primers. The method was immunoSEQ multiplex PCR; TCRdb's version includes in-frame clones alone and lacks a portion of them. The sample includes some 130,000 clones, about 73% of them seen just once. Input material: PBMCs. These receptor sequences come from a woman in her 50s in good health and CMV-seropositive.

This chain connects TRBV5-1 to TRBJ1-5, with TRBD1 matching over 9 bases. With V trimmed by 0 bases and J by 6 bases, 4 bases remained unmatched. The CDR3 is 15 amino acids. Germline lookup yields CDR1 SGHRS and CDR2 YFSETQ. The CDR3 loop is CASSLGDRDGQPQHF. CDR3 nucleotide sequence: TGCGCCAGCAGCTTGGGGGACAGGGACGGTCAGCCCCAGCATTTT. The full variable domain, with the rest looked up from reference TRBV5-1 and TRBJ1-5, is KAGVTQTPRYLIKTRGQQVTLSCSPISGHRSVSWYQQTPGQGLQFLFEYFSETQRNKGNFPGRFSGRQFSNSRSEMNVSTLELGDSALYLCASSLGDRDGQPQHFGDGTRLSIL.

The chain joins TRBV5-1 to TRBJ2-3, with 15 positions matching TRBD2. V dropped 4 bases and J dropped 7; count of bases not matched to a gene: 10. Germline V gene data show CDR1 as SGHRS and CDR2 as YFSETQ. CDR3 size: 17 residues. DNA of the CDR3: TGCGCCAGCAGCGCGGGACTAGCGGGGGGACCACAGAATACGCAGTATTTT. As protein: CASSAGLAGGPQNTQYF. The full variable domain, with the rest looked up from reference TRBV5-1 and TRBJ2-3, is KAGVTQTPRYLIKTRGQQVTLSCSPISGHRSVSWYQQTPGQGLQFLFEYFSETQRNKGNFPGRFSGRQFSNSRSEMNVSTLELGDSALYLCASSAGLAGGPQNTQYFGPGTRLTVL.

The J gene is TRBJ2-5, the V gene TRBV7-8, with 7 bases identical to TRBD2. Germline CDR1 SGHVS, CDR2 FQNEAQ. J gave up 7 bases and V 6 bases, and 8 bases lay outside the gene matches. The CDR3 has 13 residues. As DNA, the CDR3 is TGTGCCAGCAGGGGGGGACTATGGGTGACCCAGTACTTC. Its translation is CASRGGLWVTQYF.

V and J are TRBV19 and TRBJ2-1; 7 nucleotides agree with TRBD1. The CDR3 is made up of 16 amino acids. V shed 5 bases and J 5 bases; nucleotides not matched to a gene: 12. Germline assignment: CDR1 LNHDA and CDR2 SQIVND (reference sequence). This chain's CDR3 is CASSLNSDRVDNEQFF. The CDR3, as DNA: TGTGCCAGTAGTCTCAATTCAGACAGGGTGGACAATGAGCAGTTCTTC. Supplemented by reference TRBV19 and TRBJ2-1, the full variable domain reads DGGITQSPKYLFRKEGQNVTLSCEQNLNHDAMYWYRQDPGQGLRLIYYSQIVNDFQKGDIAEGYSVSREKKESFPLTVTSAQKNPTAFYLCASSLNSDRVDNEQFFGPGTRLTVL.

V and J are TRBV4-3 and TRBJ2-1, with 12 bases identical to TRBD2. The germline V gene encodes CDR1 LGHNA and CDR2 YSLEER. The CDR3 loop spans 20 amino acids. With 0 bases clipped from V and 5 bases from J, the junction kept 14 bases outside the gene matches. The CDR3 loop is CASSQDPPRVLAGGNNEQFF. The CDR3 coding sequence is TGCGCCAGCAGCCAAGATCCCCCTCGGGTTCTAGCGGGGGGGAACAATGAGCAGTTCTTC.

J is TRBJ1-2 and V is TRBV27; D ambiguous. The CDR3 spans 13 residues. Trimming left V 3 bases short and J 4 bases short, with 9 bases between. Germline loops: CDR1 MNHEY, CDR2 SMNVEV (reference sequence). The chain's CDR3 is CASSLAPGYGYTF. The CDR3 nucleotides are TGTGCCAGCAGTTTGGCCCCGGGCTATGGCTACACCTTC.

The rearrangement links TRBV18 to TRBJ1-4, with D possibly TRBD1 on 5 matching bases. Trimming cost V 3 bases and J 7 bases, with 9 bases left between them. The germline V gene encodes CDR1 KGHSH and CDR2 LQKENI. The CDR3 runs 13 residues. This CDR3 reads CASSPLDTEKLFF. CDR3 DNA sequence: TGTGCCAGCTCACCCTTGGACACTGAAAAACTGTTTTTT.

This chain uses TRBV7-9 with TRBJ2-2; tentatively, D is TRBD2 (6 bases). This CDR3 region has 15 residues. V lost 1 base, J lost 1 base, and 7 bases lay in between. CDR1 is SEHNR and CDR2 is FQNEAQ in the germline V gene (reference sequence). Here the CDR3 reads CASSLVGGNTGELFF. In DNA form, the CDR3 reads TGTGCCAGCAGCTTAGTCGGGGGGAACACCGGGGAGCTGTTTTTT.

The V call is TRBV7-9, the J call TRBJ2-6; D is ambiguous. CDR3 length: 17 residues. V gave up 5 bases and J gave up 0 bases, with 14 bases separating them. Looked up from germline, CDR1 is SEHNR and CDR2 is FQNEAQ (reference sequence). The CDR3 here is CASSVDGGYSGANVLTF. The CDR3 DNA reads TGTGCCAGCAGCGTCGACGGCGGATACTCTGGGGCCAACGTCCTGACTTTC. Full variable domain (remainder filled in from reference TRBV7-9 and TRBJ2-6): DTGVSQNPRHKITKRGQNVTFRCDPISEHNRLYWYRQTLGQGPEFLTYFQNEAQLEKSRLLSDRFSAERPKGSFSTLEIQRTEQGDSAMYLCASSVDGGYSGANVLTFGAGSRLTVL.

The chain joins TRBV5-4 to TRBJ2-7, with D possibly matching TRBD1 (6 bases). Germline CDR1 and CDR2: SGHNT and YYREEE (reference sequence). The CDR3 is 15 residues long. Trimming shortened V by 0 bases and J by 6 bases, and 16 bases separated the two germline ends. Here the CDR3 reads CASSLVSGALVEQYF. In DNA form, the CDR3 reads TGTGCCAGCAGCTTGGTGTCAGGGGCTCTTGTCGAGCAGTACTTC.